These 24 T cell receptor beta chains share one sample of origin, sequenced in a study of blood T cell repertoires in COVID-19 (dated by TCRdb to 2020 to 2022). The library was generated by the immunoSEQ multiplex PCR assay. Sourced from immuneACCESS, this table was stored by TCRdb with only in-frame sequences that have V and J called. A share of the clones is absent; for the studies checked, an unresolved V gene accounts for under half, and the remainder has no known explanation. The sample records more than 95,000 clones, around four fifths of which are singletons. 12% of the sample rests with the top ten. What was sequenced was peripheral blood. These receptor sequences come from a human donor in a cohort sampled during active COVID-19.

V usage is TRBV5-1 and J usage is TRBJ2-2, with 7 nucleotides matching TRBD1. V shed 5 bases, J shed 4 bases, and the junction held 8 bases outside the gene matches. Germline assignment: CDR1 SGHRS and CDR2 YFSETQ. There are 15 residues in the CDR3. CDR3 in amino acids: CASRQGTASTGELFF. Written as DNA, the CDR3 is TGCGCCAGCAGACAGGGGACAGCGAGCACCGGGGAGCTGTTTTTT.

The V call is TRBV6-5, the J call TRBJ1-2; perhaps TRBD1 as D (6 bases). Trimming pared 5 bases from V and 8 bases from J, leaving 12 bases between. CDR1 and CDR2 from the germline V gene are MNHEY and SVGAGI. CDR3 size: 12 residues. In DNA, the CDR3 is TGTGCCAGCAGTCTAGACAGGCACGGCTACACCTTC. This translates into CASSLDRHGYTF.

This clone was detected only once. The chain uses TRBV5-5 and TRBJ2-1, with a tentative D call TRBD1 (5 bases). The CDR3 consists of 13 residues. The V and J ends lost 3 bases and 7 bases respectively, with 11 bases between them. Germline V gene lookup returns CDR1 SGHKS and CDR2 YYEKEE (reference sequence). Here the CDR3 DNA reads TGTGCCAGCAGCTGGACACCCGCAAATGAGCAGTTCTTC. Amino acid sequence: CASSWTPANEQFF. Based on the CDR3 plus reference TRBV5-5 and TRBJ2-1, the full variable domain is DAGVTQSPTHLIKTRGQQVTLRCSPISGHKSVSWYQQVLGQGPQFIFQYYEKEERGRGNFPDRFSARQFPNYSSELNVNALLLGDSALYLCASSWTPANEQFFGPGTRLTVL.

As concerns this clone: Germline is not matched at one junction end, which may reflect a read error. The rearrangement links TRBV5-1 to TRBJ2-3, with 13 bases fitting TRBD2. Germline V lookup: CDR1 SGHRS, CDR2 YFSETQ. The CDR3 is 15 residues long. The CDR3 DNA is TGCGCCAGCAGCCCGGGACTAGCGGGGTCAGATACACAGTATTTT. It encodes CASSPGLAGSDTQYF.

The CDR3 sequence: CASSPGLAGEIYNEQFF. In nucleotides, the CDR3 is TGTGCCAGTAGTCCGGGACTAGCGGGGGAAATCTACAATGAGCAGTTCTTC. The rearrangement links TRBV19 to TRBJ2-1; 14 nucleotides match TRBD2. Losses at the gene ends were 5 bases for V and 3 bases for J; bases not matched to a gene: 6. Germline V CDR1 and CDR2: LNHDA, SQIVND (reference sequence). The CDR3 length is 17 residues. Based on the CDR3 plus reference TRBV19 and TRBJ2-1, the full variable domain is DGGITQSPKYLFRKEGQNVTLSCEQNLNHDAMYWYRQDPGQGLRLIYYSQIVNDFQKGDIAEGYSVSREKKESFPLTVTSAQKNPTAFYLCASSPGLAGEIYNEQFFGPGTRLTVL.

The chain employs TRBV10-2 and TRBJ1-1, with D perhaps TRBD1 (6 bases). Germline V gives CDR1 WSHSY, CDR2 SAAADI. V was cut by 1 base and J by 5 bases, with 11 bases left in between. CDR3 length equals 14 residues. The CDR3 loop reads CASSEWGLRTEAFF. Here the CDR3 DNA reads TGCGCCAGCAGTGAGTGGGGGCTGAGGACTGAAGCTTTCTTT.

This clone was counted once. V gene TRBV30 combines with J gene TRBJ1-1, with 8 bases fitting TRBD1. The CDR3 consists of 11 residues. Germline assignment: CDR1 GTSNPN and CDR2 SVGIG (reference sequence). Germline trimming cut 4 bases from V and 10 bases from J; bases unmatched to any gene: 5. The CDR3 DNA reads as TGTGCCTGGACAGGGGGCTTGGTAGCTTTCTTT. It yields the protein CAWTGGLVAFF.

This clone was recorded only once. V usage is TRBV19 and J usage is TRBJ1-2; 7 bases are shared with TRBD1. With 7 bases clipped from V and 0 bases from J, the junction kept 8 bases outside the gene matches. There are 15 residues in the CDR3. CDR1 is LNHDA, CDR2 SQIVND, per germline (reference sequence). CDR3 DNA sequence: TGTGCCAGTAAGGGGGCCCAAAGAGCTAACTATGGCTACACCTTC. Its protein is CASKGAQRANYGYTF.

This clone appeared once. The V call is TRBV4-2, the J call TRBJ1-3; D unclear. The CDR3 has 15 residues. Germline V gene lookup returns CDR1 LGHNA and CDR2 YNFKEQ. Trimming pared 3 bases from V and 2 bases from J, leaving 11 bases between. CDR3 protein: CASSHLLGAGNTIYF. The CDR3 DNA reads TGTGCCAGCAGCCACCTTCTCGGGGCTGGAAACACCATATATTTT.

The chain is built from TRBV18 and TRBJ2-7; TRBD1 is a possible D gene (5 bases). V shed 3 bases and J shed 2 bases, with 14 bases lying between them. The CDR3 is 15 amino acids. CDR1 KGHSH and CDR2 LQKENI come from the germline V gene. The CDR3 loop is CASSPVPGQAYEQYF. The CDR3 bases are TGTGCCAGCTCACCCGTCCCCGGACAAGCCTACGAGCAGTACTTC.

J is TRBJ1-1 and V is TRBV6-5; TRBD1 matches 7 bases. The CDR3 length is 13 residues. Trimming cost V 6 bases and J 3 bases; bases outside gene matches: 4. Looked up from germline, CDR1 is MNHEY and CDR2 is SVGAGI. CDR3 DNA sequence: TGTGCCAGCAGGGCCGGGACAGACACTGAAGCTTTCTTT. Its protein is CASRAGTDTEAFF.

The chain carries TRBV27 and TRBJ2-2; D perhaps matches TRBD2 (5 bases). Trimming removed 1 base from V and 0 bases from J, with 9 bases in between. The CDR3 contains 16 residues. Per germline, CDR1 MNHEY and CDR2 SMNVEV (reference sequence). The CDR3 protein is CASSLFGGANTGELFF. The CDR3 coding sequence is TGTGCCAGCAGTTTATTTGGAGGAGCGAACACCGGGGAGCTGTTTTTT.

J is TRBJ1-1 and V is TRBV3-1 (or the pseudogene TRBV3-2); TRBD1 agrees at 9 bases. CDR1 is LGHDT and CDR2 is YNNKEL in the germline V gene (reference sequence). This CDR3 has 16 amino acids. J gave up 4 bases and V 3 bases, and 9 bases lay outside the gene matches. The CDR3 sequence is CASSQIGQGSGTEAFF. CDR3 bases: TGTGCCAGCAGCCAGATAGGACAGGGGTCGGGCACTGAAGCTTTCTTT.

The chain uses TRBV21-1 and TRBJ2-3; the DNA was not compared with TRBD2, the D call given in the table. TRBV21-1 counts as a pseudogene. CDR3 length: 18 amino acids. CDR3 loop: CASSKGTTSGGSTDTQYF. Written as DNA, the CDR3 is TGTGCCAGCAGCAAAGGGACAACTAGCGGGGGGAGTACAGATACGCAGTATTTT.

This rearrangement joins TRBV5-1 to TRBJ1-1; possible D gene TRBD1, 5 bases. Germline CDR1 is SGHRS and CDR2 is YFSETQ. This CDR3 has 15 residues. With 2 bases removed from V and 1 base from J, the gap between germline ends came to 12 bases. The CDR3 loop reads CASSLSQGANTEAFF. CDR3 sequence (DNA): TGCGCCAGCAGCTTATCTCAGGGCGCGAACACTGAAGCTTTCTTT.

V and J are TRBV18 and TRBJ2-6; possible D gene TRBD2, 6 bases. This CDR3 is built from 15 residues. The V end lost 3 bases, the J end lost 12 bases, and 18 bases lay between the germline ends. Per the germline V gene, CDR1 is KGHSH and CDR2 is LQKENI. The CDR3 region has the DNA TGTGCCAGCTCACCGCATGTCGGAACAGCGGGCGTCCTGACTTTC. It codes for CASSPHVGTAGVLTF.

This clone was counted a few times. V gene TRBV6-5 combines with J gene TRBJ1-1, with 7 bases matching TRBD1. CDR1 and CDR2 from the germline V gene are MNHEY and SVGAGI. The CDR3 is 14 amino acids. Germline trimming cut 2 bases from V and 7 bases from J; bases unmatched to any gene: 7. Written as DNA, the CDR3 is TGTGCCAGCAGTTACGACAGGGTAAGGAATGAAGCTTTCTTT. It encodes CASSYDRVRNEAFF.

V is TRBV6-5 and J is TRBJ1-3; 7 nucleotides match TRBD1. The germline gives CDR1 MNHEY, CDR2 SVGAGI. This CDR3 has 14 amino acids. The junction had 9 bases not matched to a gene; V was cut back by 4 bases and J by 9 bases. CDR3 loop: CASSSFPAGGTIYF. CDR3 sequence (DNA): TGTGCCAGCAGTTCGTTTCCTGCAGGGGGCACCATATATTTT.

This rearrangement joins TRBV2 to TRBJ1-4; 9 nucleotides agree with TRBD1. CDR1 and CDR2 from the germline V gene are SNHLY and FYNNEI. The CDR3 runs to 14 residues. Trimming cost V 7 bases and J 4 bases; bases outside gene matches: 4. The CDR3 DNA follows: TGTGCCAGCAAACCGGGACAGGGTAATGAAAAACTGTTTTTT. Its protein product is CASKPGQGNEKLFF.

This chain uses TRBV4-2 with TRBJ2-1, with TRBD2 matching over 11 bases. The CDR3 is made up of 19 amino acids. J was trimmed by 0 bases and V by 0 bases; bases with no gene match: 7. CDR1 and CDR2 (germline): LGHNA, YNFKEQ. CDR3: CASSQDSGGARSSYNEQFF. The CDR3 DNA follows: TGTGCCAGCAGCCAAGATAGCGGGGGGGCCCGAAGCTCCTACAATGAGCAGTTCTTC.

This clone was detected a few times. The CDR3 region has the DNA TGTGCCAGCAGACGGACAGGATATCAGCCCCAGCATTTT. Amino acids: CASRRTGYQPQHF. The chain combines TRBV12-3 or TRBV12-4 with TRBJ1-5; 7 nucleotides line up with TRBD1. Germline trimming cut 6 bases from V and 5 bases from J; bases unmatched to any gene: 4. This CDR3 spans 13 amino acids.

This clone appeared a few times. This chain connects TRBV14 to TRBJ1-3; 8 positions match TRBD1. Germline values: CDR1 SGHDN, CDR2 FVKESK. This CDR3 has 13 residues. V trimming: 4 bases; J trimming: 11 bases; junction bases outside the gene matches: 7. Written as DNA, the CDR3 is TGTGCCAGCAGCCTGATACAGGGGGTAGCCATATATTTT. Amino acid sequence: CASSLIQGVAIYF.

This clone was seen more than once but under ten times. This chain uses TRBV5-1 with TRBJ2-7; weak D call: TRBD1 (6 bases). The ends were cut back, 2 bases at V and 4 bases at J, with 10 bases in the middle. The germline V gene encodes CDR1 SGHRS and CDR2 YFSETQ. The CDR3 totals 13 residues. This CDR3 is CASSFSTGYEQYF. The CDR3 region has the DNA TGCGCCAGCAGCTTTTCTACAGGGTACGAGCAGTACTTC.

This chain uses TRBV2 with TRBJ1-2, with D perhaps matching TRBD1 (5 bases). The CDR3 has 15 amino acids. Germline values: CDR1 SNHLY, CDR2 FYNNEI. Trimming stripped 6 bases from V and 1 base from J, with 15 bases between. This CDR3 is CASRDRGGNNYGYTF. CDR3 nucleotide sequence: TGTGCCAGCAGAGACCGGGGGGGAAATAACTATGGCTACACCTTC.